This T cell receptor beta chain comes out of a study of T cell changes during pregnancy in multiple sclerosis. The method was immunoSEQ multiplex PCR; TCRdb's version includes in-frame clones alone and lacks a portion of them. The table records under 75,000 clones, about nine tenths of them present only once. Per germline, CDR1 ENHRY and CDR2 SYGVKD. The length of the CDR3 is 15 residues. The ends were cut back, 4 bases at V and 6 bases at J, with 18 bases in the middle. Sequenced material: CD4+ T cells from peripheral blood mononuclear cells, taken after pregnancy. The TCR comes from a female donor with multiple sclerosis, enrolled in a pregnancy study. The chain has TRBV10-3 and TRBJ1-1; D gene ambiguous. DNA of the CDR3: TGTGCCATCAGTGCCGAAGTAAGGGAGGCGGCTGAAGCTTTCTTT. Translating gives CAISAEVREAAEAFF.